The 17 T cell receptor beta chains given below trace back to one sample, sequenced in a study of blood T cell repertoires in COVID-19. Sequencing was performed with immunoSEQ multiplex PCR; in TCRdb, only in-frame clones are kept and a portion is missing. The data show roughly 140,000 clones, 80% seen once. The sequencing sample was made of peripheral blood. The receptors come from a man between 60 and 70 years old with acute or convalescent COVID-19.

This sequence joins TRBV6-2 or TRBV6-3 and TRBJ2-3; 12 nucleotides match TRBD2. Per germline, CDR1 MNHEY and CDR2 SVGEGT. CDR3 length equals 17 residues. V gave up 4 bases and J gave up 0 bases; unmatched junction bases: 5. CDR3 residues: CASSSGTSGLSTDTQYF. The CDR3 DNA sequence: TGTGCCAGCAGTTCCGGGACTAGCGGGTTGAGCACAGATACGCAGTATTTT.

V and J are TRBV4-2 and TRBJ2-3; possibly TRBD2 for D (5 bases). V was pared by 1 base and J by 2 bases, with 13 bases between. Germline V gives CDR1 LGHNA, CDR2 YNFKEQ. This CDR3 has 16 residues. The CDR3 coding sequence is TGTGCCAGCAGCCAAGTCCCCCTAGCCATCACAGATACGCAGTATTTT. Translated: CASSQVPLAITDTQYF.

This clone was counted once. V is TRBV5-4 and J is TRBJ2-5; 9 nucleotides agree with TRBD2. With V trimmed by 7 bases and J by 4 bases, 11 bases remained unmatched. CDR3 length: 15 residues. Germline V gene data show CDR1 as SGHNT and CDR2 as YYREEE (reference sequence). CDR3 residues: CASRGGLAGIETQYF. The CDR3 DNA sequence: TGTGCCAGCCGTGGCGGTCTAGCGGGGATAGAGACCCAGTACTTC.

This sequence joins TRBV10-3 and TRBJ2-2, with 9 nucleotides matching TRBD2. Germline loops: CDR1 ENHRY, CDR2 SYGVKD. CDR3 length equals 14 residues. J lost 1 base, V lost 7 bases, and 1 base had no gene match. The CDR3 DNA is TGTGCCATCACTAGCGGGGTGAACACCGGGGAGCTGTTTTTT. It encodes CAITSGVNTGELFF.

The chain combines TRBV7-6 with TRBJ2-1; 7 bases map to TRBD2. The CDR3 spans 14 residues. V lost 5 bases to trimming and J lost 4 bases; unmatched junction nucleotides: 5. Germline CDR1 and CDR2: SGHVS and FNYEAQ. The CDR3 DNA is TGTGCCAGCAGCCCAGCGGGGATTTACAATGAGCAGTTCTTC. Translated, it gives CASSPAGIYNEQFF. The whole variable domain, filled in from reference TRBV7-6 and TRBJ2-1, reads GAGVSQSPRYKVTKRGQDVALRCDPISGHVSLYWYRQALGQGPEFLTYFNYEAQQDKSGLPNDRFSAERPEGSISTLTIQRTEQRDSAMYRCASSPAGIYNEQFFGPGTRLTVL.

V and J are TRBV19 and TRBJ1-5, with a possible D match to TRBD1 (5 bases). V gave up 1 base and J gave up 6 bases, with 13 bases separating them. The CDR3 has 15 amino acids. From germline, CDR1 is LNHDA and CDR2 SQIVND (reference sequence). This CDR3 is CASSIGGDGIQPQHF. Here the CDR3 DNA reads TGTGCCAGTAGTATAGGGGGGGACGGTATTCAGCCCCAGCATTTT.

The chain couples TRBV5-1 to TRBJ2-7; possibly TRBD1 for D (5 bases). V dropped 2 bases and J dropped 2 bases, with 8 bases sitting between them. The CDR3 is 13 residues long. The germline V gene encodes CDR1 SGHRS and CDR2 YFSETQ. The CDR3 DNA follows: TGCGCCAGCAGCTTAGCCAGGGCCTACGAGCAGTACTTC. It yields the protein CASSLARAYEQYF.

This clone was seen a handful of times. The chain combines TRBV14 with TRBJ2-3; D unclear. The ends were cut back, 0 bases at V and 6 bases at J, with 22 bases in the middle. Germline assignment: CDR1 SGHDN and CDR2 FVKESK. The CDR3 extends over 18 amino acids. The CDR3 bases are TGTGCCAGCAGCCAAGATACTCCCCTACTCAGGTCATCCGATACGCAGTATTTT. Protein sequence: CASSQDTPLLRSSDTQYF.

The CDR3, as DNA: TGTGCCAGCAGTCCAGGGCTGGATAATTCACCCCTCCACTTT. This sequence encodes CASSPGLDNSPLHF. The chain uses TRBV2 and TRBJ1-6; possible D gene TRBD1, 5 bases. Looked up from germline, CDR1 is SNHLY and CDR2 is FYNNEI. The CDR3 spans 14 residues. V lost 5 bases and J lost 5, with 10 bases in between.

The rearrangement joins TRBV4-2 to TRBJ1-1, with D tentatively TRBD1 (5 bases). The CDR3 runs to 15 residues. V gave up 1 base and J gave up 1 base, with 10 bases separating them. CDR1 and CDR2 from the germline V gene are LGHNA and YNFKEQ. The CDR3 is CASSQAGGQNTEAFF. The CDR3 DNA sequence: TGTGCCAGCAGCCAAGCGGGCGGACAGAACACTGAAGCTTTCTTT.

The rearrangement joins TRBV7-9 to TRBJ2-5; the D gene is possibly TRBD1 (6 bases). CDR1 is SEHNR, CDR2 FQNEAQ, per germline (reference sequence). V lost 0 bases and J 3 bases, leaving 8 bases between the germline ends. CDR3 length equals 14 residues. DNA for the CDR3: TGTGCCAGCAGCTTAGCAGGGGGTGAAGAGACCCAGTACTTC. Encoded protein: CASSLAGGEETQYF.

The gene calls are TRBV7-9 and TRBJ2-1, with 9 bases matching TRBD1. The CDR3 covers 15 residues. The germline CDR1 and CDR2 sequences are SEHNR and FQNEAQ (reference sequence). The V and J ends lost 3 bases and 8 bases, in that order; junction bases with no gene match: 8. The CDR3 region is CASSLATGGGDEQFF. CDR3 bases: TGTGCCAGCAGCTTGGCGACAGGGGGTGGCGATGAGCAGTTCTTC.

V usage is TRBV3-1 (or the pseudogene TRBV3-2) and J usage is TRBJ2-5; TRBD1 is a possible D gene (5 bases). Germline V lookup: CDR1 LGHDT, CDR2 YNNKEL (reference sequence). There are 15 residues in the CDR3. V was shortened by 8 bases and J by 2 bases, with 18 bases between the two germline ends. CDR3 sequence: CASPQGLLGQETQYF. The CDR3 DNA reads TGTGCCAGCCCCCAGGGCCTTCTGGGGCAAGAGACCCAGTACTTC.

This clone was counted once. This rearrangement joins TRBV7-3 to TRBJ2-1, with D possibly TRBD1 on 7 matching bases. Between the trimmed V and J ends, which lost 5 bases and 0 bases, there was a span of 11 bases. The CDR3 runs to 15 residues. Germline CDR1 reads SGHTA; CDR2 reads FQGTGA. The CDR3 region is CASSPQGGSYNEQFF. The CDR3 DNA follows: TGTGCCAGCAGCCCTCAGGGGGGCTCCTACAATGAGCAGTTCTTC. The entire variable domain, with the rest obtained from reference TRBV7-3 and TRBJ2-1, is as follows: GAGVSQTPSNKVTEKGKYVELRCDPISGHTALYWYRQSLGQGPEFLIYFQGTGAADDSGLPNDRFFAVRPEGSVSTLKIQRTERGDSAVYLCASSPQGGSYNEQFFGPGTRLTVL.

The chain couples TRBV30 to TRBJ2-2, with D unclear. Looked up from germline, CDR1 is GTSNPN and CDR2 is SVGIG (reference sequence). The CDR3 consists of 14 residues. Trimming stripped 5 bases from V and 3 bases from J, with 13 bases between. DNA of the CDR3: TGTGCCTGGGATGGAGAGTTGGACACCGGGGAGCTGTTTTTT. Translation: CAWDGELDTGELFF.

J is TRBJ2-7 and V is TRBV28; the match to TRBD1 covers 7 bases. There are 15 residues in the CDR3. Germline V gene lookup returns CDR1 MDHEN and CDR2 SYDVKM. V shed 5 bases, J shed 6 bases, and the junction held 13 bases outside the gene matches. CDR3 nucleotide sequence: TGTGCCAGCAGTCCGACGACCTCGGGACAGAGCGAGCAGTACTTC. Translated, it gives CASSPTTSGQSEQYF.

The chain is built from TRBV18 and TRBJ1-1, with TRBD1 matching 7 bases. CDR3 size: 12 residues. Trimming took 6 bases from V and 6 from J; bases not matched to a gene: 4. CDR1 and CDR2 from the germline V gene are KGHSH and LQKENI. The DNA for the CDR3 is TGTGCCAGCTCCCCAGACAGGGCTGAAGCTTTCTTT. Its protein product is CASSPDRAEAFF.